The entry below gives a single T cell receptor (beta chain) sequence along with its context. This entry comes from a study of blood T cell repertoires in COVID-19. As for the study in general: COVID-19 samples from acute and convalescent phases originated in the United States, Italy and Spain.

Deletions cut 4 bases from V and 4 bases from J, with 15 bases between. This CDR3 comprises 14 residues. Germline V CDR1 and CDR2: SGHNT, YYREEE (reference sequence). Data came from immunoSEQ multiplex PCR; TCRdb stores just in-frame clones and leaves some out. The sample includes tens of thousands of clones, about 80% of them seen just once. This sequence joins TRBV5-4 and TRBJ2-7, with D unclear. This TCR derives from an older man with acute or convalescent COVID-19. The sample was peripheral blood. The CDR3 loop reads CASSTEKELYEQYF. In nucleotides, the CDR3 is TGTGCCAGCAGCACAGAAAAAGAACTTTACGAGCAGTACTTC.